This entry lists 19 T cell receptor beta chains sequenced from one sample in a study of blood T cell repertoires in COVID-19. Produced via immunoSEQ multiplex PCR; TCRdb's table is partial and in-frame only. In the table there are a few hundred thousand clones, 80% to 90% of which are singletons. Sequenced: peripheral blood. The receptors originated from a man younger than 35 who had recovered from COVID-19.

The chain employs TRBV10-3 and TRBJ1-1; a possible D gene is TRBD1 (6 bases). Per germline, CDR1 ENHRY and CDR2 SYGVKD. This CDR3 has 14 amino acids. Between the trimmed V and J ends, which lost 5 bases and 3 bases, there was a span of 13 bases. The CDR3 spells CAISLSGDDTEAFF. In nucleotides, the CDR3 is TGTGCCATCAGTTTGTCAGGGGATGACACTGAAGCTTTCTTT.

This chain links TRBV15 with TRBJ1-3; D gene ambiguous. CDR3 length: 15 amino acids. Germline loops: CDR1 LNHNV, CDR2 YYDKDF (reference sequence). V was shortened by 3 bases and J by 2 bases, with 11 bases between the two germline ends. CDR3 loop: CATSSPTRTGNTIYF. The DNA for the CDR3 is TGTGCCACCAGCAGTCCGACTCGCACTGGAAACACCATATATTTT.

The chain links TRBV3-1 (or the pseudogene TRBV3-2) to TRBJ1-1; D remains ambiguous. CDR1 LGHDT and CDR2 YNNKEL come from the germline V gene (reference sequence). Between the trimmed V and J ends, which lost 4 bases and 3 bases, there was a span of 9 bases. The CDR3 has 13 residues. The CDR3 is CASSPRADTEAFF. The CDR3 nucleotides are TGTGCCAGCAGCCCAAGAGCGGACACTGAAGCTTTCTTT.

The chain uses TRBV6-5 and TRBJ2-7, with D possibly TRBD1 on 6 matching bases. Germline values: CDR1 MNHEY, CDR2 SVGAGI. The CDR3 has 11 residues. Deletions cut 4 bases from V and 11 bases from J, with 12 bases between. This CDR3 reads CASSLTGVEYF. In DNA, the CDR3 is TGTGCCAGCAGTTTGACAGGAGTGGAGTACTTC.

The chain carries TRBV6-2 or TRBV6-3 and TRBJ2-7, with 11 nucleotides matching TRBD2. The CDR3 is made up of 16 amino acids. The ends lost 3 bases at V and 2 bases at J; junction bases unmatched: 6. Germline loops: CDR1 MNHEY, CDR2 SVGEGT. CDR3 residues: CASSYLAGGHPYEQYF. Here the CDR3 DNA reads TGTGCCAGCAGTTATTTAGCGGGAGGGCATCCCTACGAGCAGTACTTC.

V is TRBV13 and J is TRBJ2-3; possibly TRBD1 for D (5 bases). V shed 5 bases and J shed 7 bases, with 13 bases lying between them. From germline, CDR1 is PRHDT and CDR2 FYEKMQ (reference sequence). The CDR3 consists of 13 residues. The CDR3 loop is CASSLARVNTQYF. DNA for the CDR3: TGTGCCAGCAGCCTGGCCAGGGTGAATACGCAGTATTTT.

The chain combines TRBV19 with TRBJ2-3; 9 bases match TRBD1. With 3 bases clipped from V and 5 bases from J, the junction kept 6 bases outside the gene matches. Germline assignment: CDR1 LNHDA and CDR2 SQIVND (reference sequence). This CDR3 comprises 15 residues. The CDR3 DNA reads as TGTGCCAGTAGTATGGGGACAGGGTTTGTAGATACGCAGTATTTT. Encoded protein: CASSMGTGFVDTQYF.

The J gene is TRBJ2-1, the V gene TRBV25-1, with 7 bases lining up with TRBD2. Per germline, CDR1 MGHDK and CDR2 SYGVNS. V shed 3 bases, J shed 0 bases, and the junction held 8 bases outside the gene matches. The CDR3 consists of 17 residues. CDR3 sequence: CASSDIGRALSYNEQFF. CDR3 DNA: TGTGCCAGCAGTGATATAGGGAGGGCTCTCTCCTACAATGAGCAGTTCTTC.

The DNA of the CDR3 is TGTGCCAGCAGGCCGACAGGCTACAATGAGCAGTTCTTC. Its protein is CASRPTGYNEQFF. V usage is TRBV27 and J usage is TRBJ2-1; D is possibly TRBD1 (6 bases). The CDR3 consists of 13 residues. CDR1 MNHEY and CDR2 SMNVEV come from the germline V gene (reference sequence). Trimming pared 6 bases from V and 3 bases from J, leaving 9 bases between.

This sequence joins TRBV4-3 and TRBJ1-1, with a possible D match to TRBD1 (5 bases). The CDR3 runs to 15 residues. V was clipped by 0 bases and J by 3 bases, with 11 bases between them. Germline V gene sequence: CDR1 LGHNA, CDR2 YSLEER. CDR3 amino acids: CASSQDRVGDTEAFF. DNA for the CDR3: TGCGCCAGCAGCCAAGACAGGGTAGGAGACACTGAAGCTTTCTTT.

The gene calls are TRBV6-6 and TRBJ1-1; 10 nucleotides align to TRBD1. The ends lost 7 bases at V and 4 bases at J; junction bases unmatched: 12. The germline V gene encodes CDR1 MNHNY and CDR2 SVGAGI (reference sequence). CDR3 length: 16 residues. CDR3 amino acids: CASTDRYRTGGTEAFF. The CDR3, as DNA: TGTGCCAGCACCGATAGGTACCGGACAGGGGGCACTGAAGCTTTCTTT.

This rearrangement joins TRBV12-3 or TRBV12-4 to TRBJ2-1, with a tentative D call TRBD1 (7 bases). Trimming cost V 6 bases and J 5 bases, with 11 bases left between them. CDR3 length equals 13 residues. CDR3 DNA sequence: TGTGCCAGCAGCGGGGGACAGAACAATGAGCAGTTCTTC. It is translated as CASSGGQNNEQFF.

The V and J genes are TRBV11-2 and TRBJ2-7; 11 positions agree with TRBD2. Per the germline V gene, CDR1 is SGHAT and CDR2 is FQNNGV. The CDR3 runs 15 residues. The V segment lost 5 bases and the J segment 2 bases; nucleotides outside the gene matches: 5. CDR3 in DNA: TGTGCCAGCAGCACTCTTAGCGGGAGGGCCTACGAGCAGTACTTC. Its protein product is CASSTLSGRAYEQYF.

V and J are TRBV30 and TRBJ1-2, with D possibly being TRBD1 (5 bases). The V gene lost 6 bases and the J gene lost 8 bases, with 16 bases spanning the gap. This CDR3 is built from 12 residues. Germline loops: CDR1 GTSNPN, CDR2 SVGIG (reference sequence). The CDR3 sequence: CACPQEGRGYTF. The CDR3, as DNA: TGTGCCTGTCCGCAGGAGGGACGAGGCTACACCTTC. Based on the CDR3 plus reference TRBV30 and TRBJ1-2, the full variable domain is SQTIHQWPATLVQPVGSPLSLECTVEGTSNPNLYWYRQAAGRGLQLLFYSVGIGQISSEVPQNLSASRPQDRQFILSSKKLLLSDSGFYLCACPQEGRGYTFGSGTRLTVV.

The chain couples TRBV6-2 or TRBV6-3 to TRBJ1-1; D not resolved. Trimming shortened V by 6 bases and J by 1 base, and 12 bases separated the two germline ends. Germline loops: CDR1 MNHEY, CDR2 SVGEGT. The CDR3 runs to 14 residues. The CDR3 nucleotides are TGTGCCAGCAGCCCAATCGCCGGGAACACTGAAGCTTTCTTT. It yields the protein CASSPIAGNTEAFF.

The chain carries TRBV7-2 and TRBJ2-3, with D possibly TRBD2 on 6 matching bases. In germline, CDR1 is SGHTA, CDR2 FQGNSA. The CDR3 is 17 amino acids. V was clipped by 4 bases and J by 3 bases, with 20 bases between them. CDR3 loop: CASSWVVAEGPTDTQYF. The CDR3 DNA reads as TGTGCCAGCAGCTGGGTAGTAGCGGAGGGACCTACAGATACGCAGTATTTT.

V is TRBV6-2 or TRBV6-3 and J is TRBJ1-1; D uncertain. Germline V gene sequence: CDR1 MNHEY, CDR2 SVGEGT. Trimming cost V 5 bases and J 5 bases, with 12 bases left between them. The CDR3 runs 13 residues. CDR3 sequence (DNA): TGTGCCAGCAGTCCACTTGGTAGAACTGAAGCTTTCTTT. This translates into CASSPLGRTEAFF.

In this sample, this clone turned up a few times. This chain joins TRBV10-3 and TRBJ1-2; 7 bases map to TRBD1. The V gene's germline CDR1 is ENHRY and CDR2 SYGVKD. The CDR3 is 14 residues long. J was trimmed by 4 bases and V by 4 bases; bases with no gene match: 6. The CDR3 here is CAISGGQKLYGYTF. The CDR3 region has the DNA TGTGCCATCAGTGGGGGACAGAAGCTCTATGGCTACACCTTC.

The genes are TRBV6-5 and TRBJ1-1, with D possibly being TRBD1 (5 bases). The germline CDR1 and CDR2 sequences are MNHEY and SVGAGI. CDR3 length equals 13 residues. V was pared by 6 bases and J by 3 bases, with 11 bases between. CDR3 DNA sequence: TGTGCCAGCAGCCCCAGGGTTTACACTGAAGCTTTCTTT. It yields the protein CASSPRVYTEAFF.